The 5 T cell receptor beta chains below were found in one sample sequenced in a study of blood T cell repertoires in COVID-19. Clones were read by immunoSEQ multiplex PCR, and TCRdb kept only the in-frame ones, dropping some. This sample yields about 160,000 clones, of which around four fifths are seen a single time; 2.5% to 3% belongs to the top ten. Sequencing input: peripheral blood. The receptors shown here come from a man between 70 and 80 years old with acute or convalescent COVID-19.

As for this clone: The germline gene is not matched at one end of the junction; a read error may be the cause. The sample carries other DNA sequences with the same CDR3. The chain combines TRBV27 with TRBJ1-2; perhaps TRBD1 as D (6 bases). Germline CDR1 and CDR2: MNHEY and SMNVEV (reference sequence). The CDR3 covers 15 residues. CDR3 sequence reads: CASSLTGIGNYGYTF. The CDR3 bases are TGTGCTAGCAGCCTCACAGGGATCGGAAACTATGGCTACACCTTC.

This chain connects TRBV15 to TRBJ1-1; 10 positions match TRBD1. CDR1 is LNHNV and CDR2 is YYDKDF in the germline V gene (reference sequence). The V gene end was trimmed by 3 bases and the J gene end by 4 bases; junction bases not matched to a gene: 2. There are 14 residues in the CDR3. CDR3 sequence (DNA): TGTGCCACCAGCAGTGGACAGGGGGGCACTGAAGCTTTCTTT. This translates into CATSSGQGGTEAFF. Drawing the rest from reference TRBV15 and TRBJ1-1, the complete variable domain is DAMVIQNPRYQVTQFGKPVTLSCSQTLNHNVMYWYQQKSSQAPKLLFHYYDKDFNNEADTPDNFQSRRPNTSFCFLDIRSPGLGDTAMYLCATSSGQGGTEAFFGQGTRLTVV.

The chain links TRBV3-1 (or the pseudogene TRBV3-2) to TRBJ2-7; TRBD2 matches 7 bases. V lost 3 bases to trimming and J lost 5 bases; unmatched junction nucleotides: 4. There are 13 residues in the CDR3. Per germline, CDR1 LGHDT and CDR2 YNNKEL (reference sequence). This chain's CDR3 is CASSQSTSDEQYF. The DNA of the CDR3 is TGTGCCAGCAGCCAGTCAACTAGCGACGAGCAGTACTTC.

This clone has just a few counts. The chain uses TRBV5-4 and TRBJ1-1, with D tentatively TRBD1 (6 bases). The V end was cut by 2 bases, the J end by 7 bases, with 18 bases between. CDR3 length: 15 amino acids. The germline V gene has CDR1 SGHNT and CDR2 YYREEE (reference sequence). DNA for the CDR3: TGTGCCAGCAGCTTCCGGTCAGGGGTTAGGAGTGAAGCTTTCTTT. Translation gives CASSFRSGVRSEAFF.

This clone was picked up one time. This rearrangement joins TRBV27 to TRBJ2-1, with TRBD2 matching 7 bases. The V gene's germline CDR1 is MNHEY and CDR2 SMNVEV (reference sequence). The CDR3 consists of 16 residues. The ends lost 0 bases at V and 8 bases at J; junction bases unmatched: 10. The CDR3 DNA is TGTGCCAGCAGTTTATCGATCGGGACTAAGGTTTATGAGCAGTTCTTC. This encodes CASSLSIGTKVYEQFF.